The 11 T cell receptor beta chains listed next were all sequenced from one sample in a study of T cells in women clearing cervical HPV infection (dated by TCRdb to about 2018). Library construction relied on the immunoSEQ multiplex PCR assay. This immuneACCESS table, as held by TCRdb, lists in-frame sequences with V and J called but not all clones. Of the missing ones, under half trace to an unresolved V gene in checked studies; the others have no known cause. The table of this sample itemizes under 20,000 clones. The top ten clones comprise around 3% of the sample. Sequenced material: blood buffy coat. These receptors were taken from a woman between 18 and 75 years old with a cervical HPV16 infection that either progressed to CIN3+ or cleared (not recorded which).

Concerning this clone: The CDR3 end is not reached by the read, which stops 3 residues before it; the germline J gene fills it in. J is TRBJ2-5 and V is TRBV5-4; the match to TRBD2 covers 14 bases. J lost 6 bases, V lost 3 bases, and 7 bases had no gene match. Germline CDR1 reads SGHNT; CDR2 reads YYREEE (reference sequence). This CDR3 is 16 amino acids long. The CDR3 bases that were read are TGTGCCAGCAGCTCTAGGACTAGCGGGGGGTTTCAGACC. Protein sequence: CASSSRTSGGFQT. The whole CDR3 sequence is CASSSRTSGGFQTQYF.

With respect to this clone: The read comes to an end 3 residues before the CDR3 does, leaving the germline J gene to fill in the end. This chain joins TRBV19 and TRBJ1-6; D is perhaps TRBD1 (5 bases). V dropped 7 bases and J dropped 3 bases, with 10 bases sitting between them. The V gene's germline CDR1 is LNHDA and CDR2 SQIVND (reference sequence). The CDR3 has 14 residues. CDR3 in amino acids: CASTDSHYNSPLHF. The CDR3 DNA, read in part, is TGTGCCAGTACAGACAGCCACTATAATTCACCC.

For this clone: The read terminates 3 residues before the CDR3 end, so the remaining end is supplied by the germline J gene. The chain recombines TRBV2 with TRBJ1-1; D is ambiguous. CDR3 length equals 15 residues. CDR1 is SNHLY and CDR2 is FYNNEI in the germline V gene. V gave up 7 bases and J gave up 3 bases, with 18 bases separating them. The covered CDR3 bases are TGTGCCAGCAAGGTGGCGCCCACCCGGGACACTGAA. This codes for CASKVAPTRDTE. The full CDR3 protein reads CASKVAPTRDTEAFF. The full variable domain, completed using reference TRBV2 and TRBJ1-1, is EPEVTQTPSHQVTQMGQEVILRCVPISNHLYFYWYRQILGQKVEFLVSFYNNEISEKSEIFDDQFSVERPDGSNFTLKIRSTKLEDSAMYFCASKVAPTRDTEAFFGQGTRLTVV.

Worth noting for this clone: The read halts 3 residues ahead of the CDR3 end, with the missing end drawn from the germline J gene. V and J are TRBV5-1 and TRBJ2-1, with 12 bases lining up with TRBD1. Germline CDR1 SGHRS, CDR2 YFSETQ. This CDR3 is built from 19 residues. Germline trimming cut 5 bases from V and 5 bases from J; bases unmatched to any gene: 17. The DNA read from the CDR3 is TGCGCCAGCAGTTTACGGGGACAGGGGGCGTTACAGGCCAACAATGAG. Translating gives CASSLRGQGALQANNE. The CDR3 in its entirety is CASSLRGQGALQANNEQFF.

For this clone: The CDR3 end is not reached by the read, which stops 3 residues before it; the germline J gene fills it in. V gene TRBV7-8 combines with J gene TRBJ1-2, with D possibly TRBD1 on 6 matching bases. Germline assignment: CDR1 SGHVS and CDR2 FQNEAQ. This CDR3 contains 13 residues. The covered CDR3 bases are TGTGCCAGCAGCTATTCCTGGACAGAAGGC. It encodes CASSYSWTEG. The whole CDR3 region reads CASSYSWTEGYTF.

CDR3 bases read: TGCAGTGCTAGAGATCCAGGGAAGGGTCTGGGCAATGAG. As protein: CSARDPGKGLGNE. The full CDR3 protein is CSARDPGKGLGNEQFF. This chain connects TRBV20-1 to TRBJ2-1; D is possibly TRBD1 (5 bases). The read terminates 3 residues before the CDR3 end, so the remaining end is supplied by the germline J gene. Trimming stripped 0 bases from V and 6 bases from J, with 18 bases between. The CDR3 is 16 amino acids. Per germline, CDR1 DFQATT and CDR2 SNEGSKA (reference sequence).

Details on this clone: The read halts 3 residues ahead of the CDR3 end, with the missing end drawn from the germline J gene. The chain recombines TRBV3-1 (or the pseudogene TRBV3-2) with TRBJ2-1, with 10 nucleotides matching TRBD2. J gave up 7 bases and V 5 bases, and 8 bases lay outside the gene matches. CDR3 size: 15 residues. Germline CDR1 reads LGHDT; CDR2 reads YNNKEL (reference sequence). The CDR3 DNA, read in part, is TGTGCCAGCAGCGAAGGACTAGCGGCAGGGAATGAG. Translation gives CASSEGLAAGNE. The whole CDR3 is CASSEGLAAGNEQFF.

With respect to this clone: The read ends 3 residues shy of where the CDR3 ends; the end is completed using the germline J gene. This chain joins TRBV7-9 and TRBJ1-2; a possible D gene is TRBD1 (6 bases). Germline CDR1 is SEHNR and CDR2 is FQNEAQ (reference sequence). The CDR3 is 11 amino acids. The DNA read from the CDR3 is TGTGCCAGCAGCCCAGGACAGGGC. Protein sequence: CASSPGQG. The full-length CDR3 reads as CASSPGQGYTF.

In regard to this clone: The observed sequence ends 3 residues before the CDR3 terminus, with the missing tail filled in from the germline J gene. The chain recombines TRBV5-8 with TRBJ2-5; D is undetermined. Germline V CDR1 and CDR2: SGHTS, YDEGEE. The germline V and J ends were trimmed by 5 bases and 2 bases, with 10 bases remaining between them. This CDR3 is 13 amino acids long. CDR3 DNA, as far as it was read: TGTGCCAGCAGTCCACTTCAACAAGAGACC. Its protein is CASSPLQQET. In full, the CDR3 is CASSPLQQETQYF.

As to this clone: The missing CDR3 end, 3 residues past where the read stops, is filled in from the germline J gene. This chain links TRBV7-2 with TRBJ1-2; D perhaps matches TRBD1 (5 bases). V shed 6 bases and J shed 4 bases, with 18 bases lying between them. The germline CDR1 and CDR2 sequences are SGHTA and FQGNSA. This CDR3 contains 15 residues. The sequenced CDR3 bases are TGTGCCAGCAGTCCTGCCAGGGTGTCAAGCTATGGC. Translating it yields CASSPARVSSYG. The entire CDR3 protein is CASSPARVSSYGYTF.

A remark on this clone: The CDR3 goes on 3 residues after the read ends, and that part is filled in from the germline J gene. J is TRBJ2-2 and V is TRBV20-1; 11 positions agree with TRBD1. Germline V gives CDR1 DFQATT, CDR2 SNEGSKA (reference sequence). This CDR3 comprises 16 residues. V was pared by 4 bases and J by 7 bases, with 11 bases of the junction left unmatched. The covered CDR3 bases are TGCAGTGCTAAACAAAGGACAGGGGGCGGAGACGGGGAG. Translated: CSAKQRTGGGDGE. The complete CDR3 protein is CSAKQRTGGGDGELFF.